Listed below are T cell receptor beta chains from one sample, sequenced in a study of OX40 agonist ivuxolimab in advanced cancers. Method: immunoSEQ multiplex PCR; TCRdb's copy keeps in-frame clones and lacks some. Of 45,000 to 55,000 clones in the sample, 84% were seen once. The source material was CD4+ or CD8+ T cells sorted from blood, sampled in a trial of the OX40 agonist ivuxolimab. The receptors come from an adult with an advanced solid tumor such as melanoma, head and neck, liver or kidney cancer. The CDR3 runs from the conserved cysteine through the conserved F or W. D genes are given only for firm matches. Size is stated for part of the rows, as once, few or many counts, or as a class when the clone is expanded.

j_gene | v_gene | d_gene | abundance | CDR3nt | CDR3aa
TRBJ1-4 | TRBV29-1 | - | - | TGCAGCCCCGCGAGTCTTGTGTGGCCGACGGGTGGGGAAAAACTGTTTTTT | CSPASLVWPTGGEKLFF
TRBJ1-2 | TRBV5-1 | - | once | TGCGCCAGCAGCCCGGAGTTGGCTAGGGACTACATTAACTATGGCTACACCTTC | CASSPELARDYINYGYTF
TRBJ2-7 | TRBV10-3 | - | - | TGTGCCATCAGTGAGACGGGGTACGAGCAGTACTTC | CAISETGYEQYF
TRBJ1-1 | TRBV6-5 | - | - | TGTGCCAGCAGTAAACAGAATATGAACACTGAAGCTTTCTTT | CASSKQNMNTEAFF
TRBJ1-2 | TRBV19 | - | - | TGTGCCAGTCGTTCAGTATTTAGGGTAGGCGACGGCTACACCTTC | CASRSVFRVGDGYTF
TRBJ2-7 | TRBV7-8 | TRBD2 | - | TGTGCCAGCAGCTTAGATTGGGCGGGAGGCTCCTACGAGCAGTACTTC | CASSLDWAGGSYEQYF
TRBJ1-2 | TRBV18 | - | - | TGTGCCAGCTCACCACCGCTCCCAAGGAGACTCTACACCTTC | CASSPPLPRRLYTF
TRBJ2-5 | TRBV28 | TRBD2 | once | TGTGCCAGCAGTTTATACCCGGCGCACCATGCGGGAGCGGGTCGAGAGACCCAGTACTTC | CASSLYPAHHAGAGRETQYF
TRBJ2-1 | TRBV7-2 | - | - | TGTGCCAGCAGCTTACCCGGGAGTAGATACAATGAGCAGTTCTTC | CASSLPGSRYNEQFF
TRBJ1-6 | TRBV7-9 | - | - | TGTGCCAGCACCCCTAGTAGCTCCTATAATTCACCCCTCCACTTT | CASTPSSSYNSPLHF
TRBJ1-2 | TRBV7-2 | - | - | TGTGCCAGCAGCTACCTTAGGGGCAGGTTTGGCTACACCTTC | CASSYLRGRFGYTF
TRBJ1-5 | TRBV23-1 | - | - | TGCGCCAGCAGTCAATCGATGTGCGAGAGCAATCAGCCCCAGCATTTT | CASSQSMCESNQPQHF
TRBJ2-7 | TRBV19 | TRBD2 | - | TGTGCCAGTAGCCCTCCGCAGCGGGAAGTCTACGAGCAGTACTTC | CASSPPQREVYEQYF
TRBJ2-7 | TRBV5-8 | TRBD2 | - | TGTGCCAGCAGCTTGCGCGGGACTAGCGGTTTC | CASSLRGTSGF
TRBJ2-7 | TRBV28 | - | - | TGTGCCAGCAGTAGAGCCCAGGGCACCTACGAGCAGTACTTC | CASSRAQGTYEQYF
TRBJ2-7 | TRBV14 | - | once | TGTGCCAGCAGCCAAGCGACACGCGAGACAGAGCAGTACTTC | CASSQATRETEQYF
TRBJ2-7 | TRBV5-6 | - | - | TGTGCCAGCAGCTTGGTTCTGGGGGGCGAGCAGTACTTC | CASSLVLGGEQYF
TRBJ1-2 | TRBV5-6 | - | - | TGTGCCAGCAGCCCAACCGTCATGTTGTTTGGTGGCTACACCTTC | CASSPTVMLFGGYTF
TRBJ2-5 | TRBV7-2 | TRBD2 | - | TGTGCCAGCAGCTTAGCCGGGACTAGCGGGACTTACTGGGGGGAGACCCAGTACTTC | CASSLAGTSGTYWGETQYF
TRBJ1-4 | TRBV5-1 | TRBD1 | once | TGCGCCAGCAGCTTGGGTGGCAGGGGGGATGAAAAACTGTTTTTT | CASSLGGRGDEKLFF
TRBJ2-1 | TRBV5-1 | - | - | TGCGCCAGCAGCTTGGGTCGCCGGGCCAAAGGTGGGGATGAGCAGTTCTTC | CASSLGRRAKGGDEQFF
TRBJ2-3 | TRBV7-9 | - | - | TGTGCCAGCAGCTTATACCAATTTGACTCGCTAGCCACAGATACGCAGTATTTT | CASSLYQFDSLATDTQYF
TRBJ1-1 | TRBV19 | - | - | TGTGCCAGTAGTATAGAGGCGAGGGGCTGGACTGAAGCTTTCTTT | CASSIEARGWTEAFF
TRBJ2-1 | TRBV25-1 | - | - | TGTGCCAGCAGTCGGTCCACAGGGTATGAGCAGTTCTTC | CASSRSTGYEQFF
TRBJ2-1 | TRBV7-2 | TRBD2 | - | TGTGCCAGCAGCCGGACTAGCGGGAGTAAGAATGAGCAGTTCTTC | CASSRTSGSKNEQFF
TRBJ2-7 | TRBV16 | - | - | TGTGCCAGCACCCGTAGCAGGGAATACGAGCAGTACTTC | CASTRSREYEQYF
TRBJ2-4 | TRBV28 | - | - | TGTGCCAGCAGCCCTGCCGGGGGCCAAAACATTCAGTACTTC | CASSPAGGQNIQYF
TRBJ2-2 | TRBV4-3 | TRBD2 | few | TGCGCCAGCAGCCAGGGACTAGCAGAGAACACCGGGGAGCTGTTTTTT | CASSQGLAENTGELFF
TRBJ2-1 | TRBV12-2 | - | - | TGTGCAAGTCGTCGGAGGGGTCGGGGGCTCTACAATGAGCAGTTCTTC | CASRRRGRGLYNEQFF
TRBJ1-2 | TRBV29-1 | TRBD1 | - | TGCAGCGTTTGGGGGGGACAGGGCAACTATGGCTACACCTTC | CSVWGGQGNYGYTF
TRBJ2-6 | TRBV5-1 | - | - | TGCGCCAGCAGCTTACAGGGCTCCAACTCTGGGGCCAACGTCCTGACTTTC | CASSLQGSNSGANVLTF
TRBJ1-2 | TRBV2 | - | - | TGTGCCAGCAGTCCCGCCCGGGCAGAGGGCTACACCTTC | CASSPARAEGYTF
TRBJ2-3 | TRBV10-3 | TRBD1 | once | TGTGCCATCAGTGATAAGTTGAGGACCGGGACAGGGACAGATACGCAGTATTTT | CAISDKLRTGTGTDTQYF
TRBJ2-2 | TRBV10-3 | - | - | TGTGCCATCAGCGCGGGCGCTGAATCCGGGGAGCTGTTTTTT | CAISAGAESGELFF
TRBJ1-1 | TRBV11-3 | TRBD1 | - | TGTGCCAGCAGCCTTGGGACAGGGCCTTTCTTT | CASSLGTGPFF
TRBJ1-2 | TRBV7-8 | TRBD1 | - | TGTGCCAGCAGCTATTCCTTCGGGACAGAGTTAGCTAACTATGGCTACACCTTC | CASSYSFGTELANYGYTF
TRBJ2-7 | TRBV10-3 | TRBD2 | - | TGTGCCACCGGTACTAGCGGGAGTGATGGATCCTACGAGCAGTACTTC | CATGTSGSDGSYEQYF
TRBJ2-3 | TRBV7-8 | - | once | TGTGCCAGCAGCTTCGGGACCAGGCGCTATACGCAGTATTTT | CASSFGTRRYTQYF